The 24 T cell receptor beta chains listed next were all sequenced from one sample in a study of beta chain features in type 1 diabetes. The sequenced template was cDNA made from the entire isolated RNA. Sequencing was performed with immunoSEQ multiplex PCR; in TCRdb, only in-frame clones are kept and a portion is missing. Among 400,000 to 450,000 clones, approximately 15% were seen once, and the ten largest hold roughly 0.033%. The source material was naive CD4+ T cells from blood. All receptors come from a man aged 25-40 years in good health.

The CDR3 DNA sequence: TGCACGGGCGGAGCGGAGGAGACCCAGTACTTC. Its protein product is CTGGAEETQYF. The rearrangement joins TRBV29-1 to TRBJ2-5, with D possibly being TRBD2 (5 bases). Germline loops: CDR1 SQVTM, CDR2 ANQGSEA. The CDR3 is 11 amino acids.

This chain uses TRBV2 with TRBJ2-7, with D tentatively TRBD1 or TRBD2 (5 bases each). CDR3 length: 13 amino acids. Germline assignment: CDR1 SNHLY and CDR2 FYNNEI. V was cut by 7 bases and J by 3 bases, with 13 bases left in between. CDR3 amino acids: CASNRGISYEQYV. CDR3 DNA sequence: TGTGCCAGCAACCGGGGCATCAGCTACGAGCAGTACGTC.

This clone has just a few counts. In DNA, the CDR3 is TGCAGCGTCGGACAGAGAGGCACTGAAGCTTTCTTT. Its translation: CSVGQRGTEAFF. The chain has TRBV29-1 and TRBJ1-1; D perhaps matches TRBD1 (6 bases). V shed 6 bases and J shed 4 bases, with 12 bases lying between them. The germline gives CDR1 SQVTM, CDR2 ANQGSEA. The CDR3 is made up of 12 amino acids.

This chain connects TRBV30 to TRBJ1-1; D unclear. Germline CDR1 is GTSNPN and CDR2 is SVGIG (reference sequence). V gave up 0 bases and J gave up 4 bases, with 9 bases separating them. This CDR3 has 13 amino acids. CDR3 loop: CAWSVGLSTEAFF. CDR3 sequence (DNA): TGTGCCTGGAGTGTGGGTTTGAGCACTGAAGCTTTCTTT.

Here the CDR3 reads CASSSGNYGYTF. CDR3 nucleotides: TGTGCCAGCTCGTCCGGGAACTATGGCTACACCTTC. The J gene is TRBJ1-2, the V gene TRBV18, with unresolved D. CDR1 and CDR2 (germline): KGHSH, LQKENI. Trimming pared 6 bases from V and 2 bases from J, leaving 7 bases between. This CDR3 is 12 amino acids long.

This clone was found a few times. The V and J genes are TRBV7-6 and TRBJ2-1, with D hard to call. The CDR3 contains 11 residues. CDR1 SGHVS and CDR2 FNYEAQ come from the germline V gene. V was clipped by 0 bases and J by 10 bases, with 4 bases between them. The CDR3 loop reads CASSLAGEQFF. The CDR3 DNA follows: TGTGCCAGCAGCTTAGCAGGGGAGCAGTTCTTC.

This chain links TRBV7-2 with TRBJ2-1; D is perhaps TRBD1 (6 bases). The CDR3 length is 15 residues. The V gene lost 5 bases and the J gene lost 4 bases, with 15 bases spanning the gap. Germline V CDR1 and CDR2: SGHTA, FQGNSA. For the CDR3, the DNA is TGTGCCAGCAGCAAGACAGGCACCAATTACAATGAGCAGTTCTTC. Translated: CASSKTGTNYNEQFF.

This clone has just a few counts. This CDR3 is also generated by other DNA sequences in the sample. The chain couples TRBV30 to TRBJ2-1; unclear D gene. This CDR3 has 11 residues. V shed 0 bases and J shed 6 bases, with 3 bases lying between them. From germline, CDR1 is GTSNPN and CDR2 SVGIG (reference sequence). The DNA of the CDR3 is TGTGCCTGGAGTGTTTCCAATGAGCAGTTCTTC. Protein sequence: CAWSVSNEQFF.

The chain recombines TRBV7-9 with TRBJ2-5, with D unresolved. Deletions cut 1 base from V and 3 bases from J, with 9 bases between. Germline CDR1 is SEHNR and CDR2 is FQNEAQ (reference sequence). This CDR3 contains 14 residues. The CDR3 DNA follows: TGTGCCAGCAGCTTAGAGGTTGTTGAAGAGACCCAGTACTTC. Encoded protein: CASSLEVVEETQYF.

The chain couples TRBV5-6 to TRBJ2-1; the D is unclear. The germline V and J ends were trimmed by 4 bases and 15 bases, with 26 bases remaining between them. Germline V gene data show CDR1 as SGHDT and CDR2 as YYEEEE. The CDR3 is made up of 15 amino acids. The chain's CDR3 is CASSPPRQGPSNLFF. The CDR3, as DNA: TGTGCCAGCAGCCCTCCCCGGCAAGGGCCGTCTAATTTGTTCTTC.

This rearrangement joins TRBV25-1 to TRBJ1-2; no definite D call. CDR1 is MGHDK, CDR2 SYGVNS, per germline. The CDR3 sequence is 12 residues long. V lost 4 bases to trimming and J lost 0 bases, with 3 bases between them. CDR3 protein: CASSVPNYGYTF. CDR3 DNA: TGTGCCAGCAGTGTCCCTAACTATGGCTACACCTTC.

This clone was seen more than once but under ten times. This sequence joins TRBV7-2 and TRBJ2-1, with D possibly being TRBD1 or TRBD2 (6 bases each). Germline V gene lookup returns CDR1 SGHTA and CDR2 FQGNSA. This CDR3 has 13 amino acids. V dropped 6 bases and J dropped 8 bases, with 14 bases sitting between them. The CDR3 DNA follows: TGTGCCAGCAGGGGGGGCGGCACATATGAGCAGTTCTTC. Amino acid sequence: CASRGGGTYEQFF.

As regards this clone: This sample includes further DNA sequences coding for the same CDR3. This chain links TRBV20-1 with TRBJ2-3; D gene ambiguous. Germline CDR1 and CDR2: DFQATT and SNEGSKA (reference sequence). Trimming left V 5 bases short and J 6 bases short, with 6 bases between. CDR3 size: 10 residues. CDR3: CSARADTQYF. CDR3 nucleotide sequence: TGCAGTGCTCGGGCGGATACGCAGTATTTT.

V gene TRBV5-4 combines with J gene TRBJ1-4; 8 bases match TRBD1. Germline CDR1 reads SGHNT; CDR2 reads YYREEE (reference sequence). J was trimmed by 4 bases and V by 4 bases; bases with no gene match: 6. The CDR3 extends over 15 amino acids. In nucleotides, the CDR3 is TGTGCCAGCAGCAGCTCGACAGGGGATAATGAAAAACTGTTTTTT. Its translation: CASSSSTGDNEKLFF.

The chain links TRBV2 to TRBJ2-2; D gene unclear. The CDR3 has 12 residues. The V end was cut by 6 bases, the J end by 6 bases, with 8 bases between. Germline-derived CDR1 and CDR2 are SNHLY and FYNNEI. The CDR3, as DNA: TGTGCCAGCAGGGCAGTCGCCGGGGAGCTGTTTTTT. Translation gives CASRAVAGELFF.

This clone has a handful of counts. The J gene is TRBJ2-3, the V gene TRBV4-1; 7 positions match TRBD2. This CDR3 is built from 16 residues. With 4 bases clipped from V and 1 base from J, the junction kept 8 bases outside the gene matches. Germline V gives CDR1 MGHRA, CDR2 YSYEKL. CDR3 sequence: CASSRPTSVRTDTQYF. Written as DNA, the CDR3 is TGCGCCAGCAGCCGCCCAACTAGCGTTCGCACAGATACGCAGTATTTT.

V gene TRBV7-9 combines with J gene TRBJ1-2; D gene unclear. The CDR3 sequence is 16 residues long. V was pared by 5 bases and J by 0 bases, with 16 bases between. From germline, CDR1 is SEHNR and CDR2 FQNEAQ (reference sequence). As DNA, the CDR3 is TGTGCCAGCAGCCGTACACCGGGCGCTCCTAACTATGGCTACACCTTC. Translated, it gives CASSRTPGAPNYGYTF.

In this sample, this clone turned up a few times. V and J are TRBV14 and TRBJ2-2; perhaps TRBD1 as D (6 bases). CDR1 and CDR2 (germline): SGHDN, FVKESK. The CDR3 is 15 amino acids. V was clipped by 4 bases and J by 5 bases, with 14 bases between them. CDR3 in amino acids: CASSLRGTGTGELFF. CDR3 DNA sequence: TGTGCCAGCAGCCTCCGGGGCACAGGGACCGGGGAGCTGTTTTTT.

The chain is built from TRBV7-8 and TRBJ1-6; D is possibly TRBD1 (5 bases). Trimming removed 4 bases from V and 7 bases from J, with 11 bases in between. CDR3 length: 14 amino acids. Germline-derived CDR1 and CDR2 are SGHVS and FQNEAQ. CDR3 residues: CASSSQGLNSPLHF. As DNA, the CDR3 is TGTGCCAGCAGCTCTCAGGGCTTGAATTCACCCCTCCACTTT. Using reference TRBV7-8 and TRBJ1-6 for the parts outside the CDR3, the full variable domain is GAGVSQSPRYKVAKRGQDVALRCDPISGHVSLFWYQQALGQGPEFLTYFQNEAQLDKSGLPSDRFFAERPEGSVSTLKIQRTQQEDSAVYLCASSSQGLNSPLHFGNGTRLTVT.

The chain carries TRBV7-9 and TRBJ2-5, with no clear D. The CDR3 loop spans 14 amino acids. The germline V gene encodes CDR1 SEHNR and CDR2 FQNEAQ (reference sequence). V shed 2 bases and J shed 5 bases, with 12 bases lying between them. The DNA for the CDR3 is TGTGCCAGCAGCTTAAGGGAAACCCAGGAGACCCAGTACTTC. Protein sequence: CASSLRETQETQYF. Looking up the rest from reference TRBV7-9 and TRBJ2-5 gives the full variable domain: DTGVSQNPRHKITKRGQNVTFRCDPISEHNRLYWYRQTLGQGPEFLTYFQNEAQLEKSRLLSDRFSAERPKGSFSTLEIQRTEQGDSAMYLCASSLRETQETQYFGPGTRLLVL.

This sequence joins TRBV7-8 and TRBJ1-5, with a possible D match to TRBD1 (6 bases). V was cut by 6 bases and J by 3 bases, with 9 bases left in between. Germline V gene sequence: CDR1 SGHVS, CDR2 FQNEAQ. There are 13 residues in the CDR3. The CDR3 reads CASRDSFNQPQHF. As DNA, the CDR3 is TGTGCCAGCAGGGACAGTTTCAATCAGCCCCAGCATTTT.

This clone was seen only a few times. The J gene is TRBJ1-5, the V gene TRBV13; unclear D gene. Germline V lookup: CDR1 PRHDT, CDR2 FYEKMQ (reference sequence). The CDR3 contains 14 residues. Trimming took 1 base from V and 10 from J, leaving 14 bases between them. DNA for the CDR3: TGTGCCAGCAGCTTAGCGGTGTTTATGAATCCCCAGCATTTT. Protein sequence: CASSLAVFMNPQHF.

The sample holds a few counts of this clone. The chain combines TRBV4-3 with TRBJ1-5; D gene ambiguous. Trimming stripped 2 bases from V and 9 bases from J, with 11 bases between. Germline lookup yields CDR1 LGHNA and CDR2 YSLEER. This CDR3 has 13 amino acids. This CDR3 reads CASSQSQDAPQHF. The CDR3 DNA reads TGCGCCAGCAGCCAAAGTCAAGATGCGCCCCAGCATTTT.

This clone has just a few counts. The chain links TRBV2 to TRBJ1-2; D unclear. Germline V gene sequence: CDR1 SNHLY, CDR2 FYNNEI. Trimming shortened V by 3 bases and J by 0 bases, and 8 bases separated the two germline ends. The length of the CDR3 is 14 residues. The CDR3 bases are TGTGCCAGCAGTGATCCAGGTTCTAACTATGGCTACACCTTC. It translates to CASSDPGSNYGYTF.